This T cell receptor (beta chain) was profiled in a study of a mutant IDH1 vaccine in newly diagnosed glioma. Study in general: The week-35 safety follow-up was V12, and the week-47 study end was V13.

This table comes from immunoSEQ multiplex PCR, and its TCRdb copy is limited to in-frame clones, with some not included. This table has approximately 50,000 clones, less than 85% appearing once. Germline lookup yields CDR1 SNHLY and CDR2 FYNNEI. This CDR3 contains 16 residues. The time point is: week 47, end of study. Doses comprised 300 ug of mutant IDH1 20-mer peptide each, plus topical imiquimod. Turning to this clone: Its antigen is as yet unknown. A junction boundary mismatches the germline segment, possibly from a read error.

The J gene is TRBJ2-7, the V gene TRBV2, with TRBD2 matching 9 bases. Sequencing used PBMCs, obtained from a glioma patient whose treatment included an IDH1 peptide vaccine. The clonotype was recovered from a woman between 35 and 50 years old with glioma. Some clones in this sample may be carry-over from other donors' samples. This chain's CDR3 is CASSEEVSGGSHEQYF. For the CDR3, the DNA is TGTGCCAGCAGTGAAGAGGTTAGCGGGGGCTCCCACGAGCAGTACTTC.